These 25 T cell receptor beta chains originate from one sample sequenced in a study of T-cell memory formation after mild COVID-19. Via MiXCR, TCRdb re-called the 5' RACE reads, giving one row per CDR3 protein. The sample lists approximately 500,000 distinct CDR3 sequences; 25% were seen once. Source material: PBMCs or a T cell subset sorted from them (not recorded which). These receptors came from an adult woman who had mild COVID-19 (a few samples of this study predate the infection). Cell type and time point are not known.

The V and J genes are TRBV5-1 and TRBJ2-7; D is perhaps TRBD1 (6 bases). CDR3 size: 15 residues. V lost 0 bases and J lost 0, with 10 bases in between. Germline CDR1 and CDR2: SGHRS and YFSETQ. CDR3 protein: CASSLAGDHSYEQYF. The CDR3 DNA reads as TGCGCCAGCAGCTTGGCAGGGGACCACTCCTACGAGCAGTACTTC.

In this sample, this clonotype turned up a few times. This rearrangement joins TRBV2 to TRBJ2-7; D not certain. Germline V gives CDR1 SNHLY, CDR2 FYNNEI. The CDR3 loop spans 12 amino acids. Trimming pared 8 bases from V and 3 bases from J, leaving 11 bases between. CDR3: CASGSSLYEQYF. CDR3 DNA: TGTGCCAGCGGTAGCTCCCTCTACGAGCAGTACTTC.

CDR3 nucleotide sequence: TGTGCCAGCAGCCCTACAGGTCTCTACGAGCAGTACTTC. Translation: CASSPTGLYEQYF. V gene TRBV7-9 combines with J gene TRBJ2-7, with D perhaps TRBD1 (5 bases). Trimming took 5 bases from V and 3 from J, leaving 11 bases between them. In germline, CDR1 is SEHNR, CDR2 FQNEAQ (reference sequence). This CDR3 has 13 amino acids.

The count of this clonotype is one. The chain combines TRBV12-3 or TRBV12-4 with TRBJ2-5, with TRBD2 matching 7 bases. CDR3 size: 15 residues. V was pared by 6 bases and J by 2 bases, with 9 bases of the junction left unmatched. The CDR3, as DNA: TGTGCCAGCAGCCTCCGGGACTACTCACAAGAGACCCAGTACTTC. Translating it yields CASSLRDYSQETQYF.

The chain recombines TRBV21-1 with TRBJ2-3. TRBV21-1 is noted as a pseudogene. The CDR3 runs 13 residues. CDR3 coding DNA: TGTGCCAGCAGCACCGCGGGCACAGATACGCAGTATTTT. Translation: CASSTAGTDTQYF.

This rearrangement joins TRBV3-1 to TRBJ2-7; TRBD1 matches 8 bases. CDR1 is LGHDT, CDR2 YNNKEL, per germline (reference sequence). The CDR3 runs 15 residues. With V trimmed by 4 bases and J by 2 bases, 7 bases remained unmatched. CDR3 sequence (DNA): TGTGCCAGCAGCCCCCGGACAGGGAGGACCTACGAGCAGTACTTC. This sequence encodes CASSPRTGRTYEQYF.

The chain links TRBV28 to TRBJ2-7, with 9 nucleotides matching TRBD1. The CDR3 contains 14 residues. V lost 5 bases and J lost 5; bases outside the gene matches: 7. Per germline, CDR1 MDHEN and CDR2 SYDVKM. CDR3 protein: CASSPRGTGHEQYF. The CDR3 bases are TGTGCCAGCAGTCCCCGGGGGACAGGGCACGAGCAGTACTTC.

The rearrangement joins TRBV7-6 to TRBJ2-7; a possible D gene is TRBD2 (5 bases). This CDR3 has 16 amino acids. Trimming removed 1 base at V and 3 bases at J, with 16 bases between. Germline V gene lookup returns CDR1 SGHVS and CDR2 FNYEAQ. This CDR3 is CASSLGAGLADYEQYF. The DNA for the CDR3 is TGTGCCAGCAGCTTAGGGGCAGGTCTAGCAGACTACGAGCAGTACTTC. Looking up the rest from reference TRBV7-6 and TRBJ2-7 gives the full variable domain: GAGVSQSPRYKVTKRGQDVALRCDPISGHVSLYWYRQALGQGPEFLTYFNYEAQQDKSGLPNDRFSAERPEGSISTLTIQRTEQRDSAMYRCASSLGAGLADYEQYFGPGTRLTVT.

V and J are TRBV24-1 and TRBJ2-2; 8 nucleotides agree with TRBD1. Trimming took 4 bases from V and 4 from J; bases not matched to a gene: 10. Germline V gene lookup returns CDR1 KGHDR and CDR2 SFDVKD. The CDR3 is made up of 17 amino acids. This CDR3 reads CATSDRTGTRGTGELFF. DNA for the CDR3: TGTGCCACCAGTGACCGGACAGGGACTCGAGGCACCGGGGAGCTGTTTTTT.

This clonotype turned up a few times. This rearrangement joins TRBV4-2 to TRBJ2-5; D is ambiguous. The CDR3 is 13 amino acids. The V and J ends lost 2 bases and 5 bases respectively, with 9 bases between them. Looked up from germline, CDR1 is LGHNA and CDR2 is YNFKEQ. The CDR3 DNA follows: TGTGCCAGCAGCCAACCTCCCTCGGAGACCCAGTACTTC. The encoded protein is CASSQPPSETQYF.

V gene TRBV11-2 combines with J gene TRBJ2-7; tentative D call: TRBD1 (6 bases). The germline V gene encodes CDR1 SGHAT and CDR2 FQNNGV. This CDR3 is 16 amino acids long. Trimming removed 2 bases from V and 4 bases from J, with 18 bases in between. Written as DNA, the CDR3 is TGTGCCAGCAGCTTACAGGGGAAGGTGGTGACGTACGAGCAGTACTTC. Translated, it gives CASSLQGKVVTYEQYF.

This clonotype showed up just a few times. This chain links TRBV25-1 with TRBJ1-1; 7 nucleotides match TRBD1. CDR3 size: 13 residues. J lost 0 bases, V lost 8 bases, and 3 bases had no gene match. Germline assignment: CDR1 MGHDK and CDR2 SYGVNS. The CDR3 nucleotides read TGTGCCAGCCTAGACAGGGTGAACACTGAAGCTTTCTTT. Translation gives CASLDRVNTEAFF.

There are a few counts of this clonotype. The chain is built from TRBV28 and TRBJ2-7, with D uncertain. The V and J ends lost 10 bases and 6 bases respectively, with 16 bases between them. The CDR3 runs 12 residues. The germline CDR1 and CDR2 sequences are MDHEN and SYDVKM. The CDR3 loop reads CATMVEPSEQYF. DNA for the CDR3: TGTGCCACCATGGTGGAGCCTAGCGAGCAGTACTTC.

This clonotype was counted a few times. The J gene is TRBJ2-5, the V gene TRBV7-2; perhaps TRBD2 as D (5 bases). V was shortened by 5 bases and J by 2 bases, with 9 bases between the two germline ends. This CDR3 has 13 amino acids. Looked up from germline, CDR1 is SGHTA and CDR2 is FQGNSA. Here the CDR3 reads CASSPDYQETQYF. The DNA for the CDR3 is TGTGCCAGCAGCCCCGACTATCAAGAGACCCAGTACTTC. The whole variable domain, filled in from reference TRBV7-2 and TRBJ2-5, reads GAGVSQSPSNKVTEKGKDVELRCDPISGHTALYWYRQSLGQGLEFLIYFQGNSAPDKSGLPSDRFSAERTGGSVSTLTIQRTQQEDSAVYLCASSPDYQETQYFGPGTRLLVL.

This rearrangement joins TRBV7-6 to TRBJ2-3, with a weak D call TRBD2 (5 bases). Germline V gives CDR1 SGHVS, CDR2 FNYEAQ. The CDR3 covers 15 residues. V dropped 2 bases and J dropped 1 base, with 10 bases sitting between them. CDR3 sequence reads: CASSLSRAGTDTQYF. CDR3 DNA sequence: TGTGCCAGCAGCTTATCGAGAGCGGGCACAGATACGCAGTATTTT.

This clonotype turned up a few times. The chain links TRBV4-1 to TRBJ1-2; 7 bases fit TRBD1. Unmatched junction bases numbered 5, after V lost 5 bases and J lost 2 bases. The CDR3 length is 14 residues. Germline V gene lookup returns CDR1 MGHRA and CDR2 YSYEKL. The CDR3 DNA reads as TGCGCCAGCAGCGGACCACAGGGGAACTATGGCTACACCTTC. Its translation is CASSGPQGNYGYTF.

The CDR3 protein is CASSQRVSGTSDEQYF. In nucleotides, the CDR3 is TGTGCCAGCAGCCAGAGGGTCTCTGGGACTAGCGACGAGCAGTACTTC. The chain combines TRBV3-1 with TRBJ2-7; the match to TRBD2 covers 10 bases. Germline V CDR1 and CDR2: LGHDT, YNNKEL (reference sequence). The CDR3 loop spans 16 amino acids. Trimming cost V 3 bases and J 5 bases; bases outside gene matches: 10.

In nucleotides, the CDR3 is TGTGCCAGCAGCTTGAGACATAATTCACCCCTCCACTTT. It codes for CASSLRHNSPLHF. V usage is TRBV7-8 and J usage is TRBJ1-6, with D uncertain. The germline gives CDR1 SGHVS, CDR2 FQNEAQ. CDR3 size: 13 residues. V lost 3 bases and J lost 5, with 5 bases in between. The full variable domain, rest sourced from reference TRBV7-8 and TRBJ1-6, is GAGVSQSPRYKVAKRGQDVALRCDPISGHVSLFWYQQALGQGPEFLTYFQNEAQLDKSGLPSDRFFAERPEGSVSTLKIQRTQQEDSAVYLCASSLRHNSPLHFGNGTRLTVT.

The chain is built from TRBV24-1 and TRBJ1-2; D unclear. Germline V CDR1 and CDR2: KGHDR, SFDVKD. The CDR3 runs to 11 residues. Trimming left V 0 bases short and J 8 bases short, with 3 bases between. The CDR3 region is CATSDLKGYTF. DNA of the CDR3: TGTGCCACCAGTGATTTGAAGGGCTACACCTTC.

J is TRBJ2-3 and V is TRBV7-6; D may be TRBD2 (6 bases). Trimming took off 5 bases at V and 4 bases at J, with 13 bases between the two ends. The CDR3 contains 14 residues. Germline CDR1 reads SGHVS; CDR2 reads FNYEAQ. CDR3 protein: CASSTGGEADTQYF. The CDR3 nucleotides read TGTGCCAGCAGCACCGGGGGTGAAGCAGATACGCAGTATTTT.

The chain couples TRBV10-3 to TRBJ1-4; tentative D call: TRBD1 (5 bases). The germline V gene has CDR1 ENHRY and CDR2 SYGVKD. V lost 3 bases and J 0 bases, leaving 14 bases between the germline ends. This CDR3 has 17 amino acids. The DNA for the CDR3 is TGTGCCATCAGTGAATCAGGGTTAAGTGCAACTAATGAAAAACTGTTTTTT. It specifies CAISESGLSATNEKLFF.

This clonotype was observed a few times. V and J are TRBV6-5 and TRBJ2-7, with D perhaps TRBD1 (6 bases). CDR1 MNHEY and CDR2 SVGAGI come from the germline V gene. The CDR3 consists of 13 residues. Trimming cost V 6 bases and J 6 bases, with 15 bases left between them. CDR3 bases: TGTGCCAGCAGGCCAACACAGGGTCCCGAGCAGTACTTC. Translated: CASRPTQGPEQYF.

The chain links TRBV7-8 to TRBJ1-1; no clear D gene. Trimming stripped 7 bases from V and 2 bases from J, with 20 bases between. CDR1 SGHVS and CDR2 FQNEAQ come from the germline V gene. This CDR3 is 16 amino acids long. The CDR3 loop reads CASTPLGLLENTEAFF. CDR3 nucleotides: TGTGCCAGCACCCCATTGGGTCTCCTGGAAAACACTGAAGCTTTCTTT.

This sequence joins TRBV5-1 and TRBJ2-2, with unresolved D. Trimming pared 4 bases from V and 3 bases from J, leaving 10 bases between. Germline lookup yields CDR1 SGHRS and CDR2 YFSETQ. The CDR3 totals 14 residues. CDR3 bases: TGCGCCAGCAGCCCCAGACCCGACACCGGGGAGCTGTTTTTT. Its translation is CASSPRPDTGELFF.

The gene calls are TRBV30 and TRBJ2-7, with D hard to call. This CDR3 spans 14 amino acids. The V end was cut by 0 bases, the J end by 9 bases, with 18 bases between. In germline, CDR1 is GTSNPN, CDR2 SVGIG (reference sequence). In DNA, the CDR3 is TGTGCCTGGAGTGTTGGCACGCCACCGTATGGGCAGTACTTC. It codes for CAWSVGTPPYGQYF.